This T cell receptor beta chain comes out of a study of T cells in Graves' hyperthyroidism and ophthalmopathy. To note about this clonotype: Antigen unknown. A much more abundant neighbour one base away suggests this may be a read error.

Findings and caveats of the study: Most thyroid clonotypes expanded above 0.001 were also detected in blood. In validation, the model predicted ophthalmopathy. These predictions came a median about 6.5 months before onset.

Using RNA transcripts as the source, TCR beta CDR3 regions were amplified. Researchers ran a first-round RT-PCR on the TCR CDR3 using the HTBI primer set. TCRdb re-called the multiplex PCR reads through MiXCR, storing one row per CDR3 protein. The sample has 370,000 or so distinct CDR3 sequences, roughly 25% seen once. Over 18 months, lack of ophthalmopathy progression marked Graves' hyperthyroidism as stable. Those with hyperthyroidism were 18 to 65 years old, newly diagnosed, and ill for under 2 months. This CDR3 contains 14 residues. CDR1 is SGHNT and CDR2 is YENEEA in the germline V gene. This receptor was identified in a man aged 50 to 60 with Graves' hyperthyroidism. The sequencing input was blood. The rearrangement uses TRBV11-3 and TRBJ2-1; the match to TRBD1 covers 7 bases. The J call may be in error: the DNA end matches TRBJ2-7 better. CDR3 DNA sequence: TGTGCCAGCAGCTCCTACAGGGGAAGCAATGAGCAGTACTTC. This translates into CASSSYRGSNEQYF.